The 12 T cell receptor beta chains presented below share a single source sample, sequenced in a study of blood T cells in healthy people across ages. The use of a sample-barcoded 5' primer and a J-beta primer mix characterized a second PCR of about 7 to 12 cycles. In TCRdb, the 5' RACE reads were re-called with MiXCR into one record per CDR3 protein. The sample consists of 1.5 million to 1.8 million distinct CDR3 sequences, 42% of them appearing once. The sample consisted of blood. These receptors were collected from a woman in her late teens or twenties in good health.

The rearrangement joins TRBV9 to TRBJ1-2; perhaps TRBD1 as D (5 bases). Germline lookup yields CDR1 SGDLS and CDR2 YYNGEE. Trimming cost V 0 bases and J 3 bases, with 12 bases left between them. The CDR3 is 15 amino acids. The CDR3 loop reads CASSVERQLYYGYTF. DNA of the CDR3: TGTGCCAGCAGCGTAGAAAGACAGCTGTACTATGGCTACACCTTC.

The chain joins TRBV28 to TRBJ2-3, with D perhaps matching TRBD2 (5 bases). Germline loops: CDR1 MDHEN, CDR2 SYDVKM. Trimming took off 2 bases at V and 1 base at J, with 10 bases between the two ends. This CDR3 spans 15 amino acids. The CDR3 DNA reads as TGTGCCAGCAGTTTACGGGGATGGGGCACAGATACGCAGTATTTT. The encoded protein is CASSLRGWGTDTQYF. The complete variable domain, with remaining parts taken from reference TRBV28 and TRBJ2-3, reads DVKVTQSSRYLVKRTGEKVFLECVQDMDHENMFWYRQDPGLGLRLIYFSYDVKMKEKGDIPEGYSVSREKKERFSLILESASTNQTSMYLCASSLRGWGTDTQYFGPGTRLTVL.

The CDR3 loop reads CASSQPGLQYNEQFF. CDR3 coding DNA: TGTGCCAGCAGCCAACCGGGACTGCAATACAATGAGCAGTTCTTC. V gene TRBV13 combines with J gene TRBJ2-1; tentatively, D is TRBD2 (6 bases). V was clipped by 5 bases and J by 4 bases, with 15 bases between them. The CDR3 consists of 15 residues. Germline V gene sequence: CDR1 PRHDT, CDR2 FYEKMQ (reference sequence).

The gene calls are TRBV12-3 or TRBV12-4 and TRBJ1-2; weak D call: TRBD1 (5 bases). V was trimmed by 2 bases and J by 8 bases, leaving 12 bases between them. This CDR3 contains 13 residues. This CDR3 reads CASSLLLRDGYTF. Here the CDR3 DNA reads TGTGCCAGCAGTTTATTATTAAGGGACGGCTACACCTTC.

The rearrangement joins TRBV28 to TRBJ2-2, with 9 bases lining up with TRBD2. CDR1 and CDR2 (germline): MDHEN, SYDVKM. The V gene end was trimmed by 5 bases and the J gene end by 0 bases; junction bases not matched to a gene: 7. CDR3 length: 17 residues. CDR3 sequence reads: CASSPLRLAANTGELFF. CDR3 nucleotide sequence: TGTGCCAGCAGTCCACTCCGACTAGCGGCGAACACCGGGGAGCTGTTTTTT.

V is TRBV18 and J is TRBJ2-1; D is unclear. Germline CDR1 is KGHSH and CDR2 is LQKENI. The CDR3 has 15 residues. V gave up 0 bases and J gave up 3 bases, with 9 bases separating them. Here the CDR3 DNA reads TGTGCCAGCTCACCACCGTCGCCGAGCTACAATGAGCAGTTCTTC. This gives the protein CASSPPSPSYNEQFF. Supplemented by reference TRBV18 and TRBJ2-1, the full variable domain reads NAGVMQNPRHLVRRRGQEARLRCSPMKGHSHVYWYRQLPEEGLKFMVYLQKENIIDESGMPKERFSAEFPKEGPSILRIQQVVRGDSAAYFCASSPPSPSYNEQFFGPGTRLTVL.

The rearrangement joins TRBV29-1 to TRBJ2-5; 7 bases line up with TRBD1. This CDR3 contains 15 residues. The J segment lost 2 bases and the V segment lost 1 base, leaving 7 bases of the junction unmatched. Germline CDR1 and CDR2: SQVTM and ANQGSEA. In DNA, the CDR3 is TGCAGCGTTGAAGCCCCGACAGGGATTCAAGAGACCCAGTACTTC. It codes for CSVEAPTGIQETQYF.

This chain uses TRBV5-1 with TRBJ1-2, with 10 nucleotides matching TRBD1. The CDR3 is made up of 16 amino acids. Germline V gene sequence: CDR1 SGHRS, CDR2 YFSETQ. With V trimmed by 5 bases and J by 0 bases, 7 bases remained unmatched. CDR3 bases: TGCGCCAGCAGAACGGGACAGGGGCCCTCTAACTATGGCTACACCTTC. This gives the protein CASRTGQGPSNYGYTF.

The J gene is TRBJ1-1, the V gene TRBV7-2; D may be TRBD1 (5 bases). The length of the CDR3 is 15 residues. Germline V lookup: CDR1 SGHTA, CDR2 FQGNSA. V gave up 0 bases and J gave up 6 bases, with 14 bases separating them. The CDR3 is CASSLASGFGSEAFF. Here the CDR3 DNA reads TGTGCCAGCAGCTTAGCGTCAGGGTTCGGATCTGAAGCTTTCTTT. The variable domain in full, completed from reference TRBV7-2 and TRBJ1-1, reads GAGVSQSPSNKVTEKGKDVELRCDPISGHTALYWYRQSLGQGLEFLIYFQGNSAPDKSGLPSDRFSAERTGGSVSTLTIQRTQQEDSAVYLCASSLASGFGSEAFFGQGTRLTVV.

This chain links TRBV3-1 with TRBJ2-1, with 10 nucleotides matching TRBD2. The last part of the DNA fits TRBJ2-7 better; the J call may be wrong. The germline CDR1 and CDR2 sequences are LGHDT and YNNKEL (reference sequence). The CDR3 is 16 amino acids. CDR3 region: CASSHGLAVRYNEQYF. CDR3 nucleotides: TGTGCCAGCAGTCACGGACTAGCGGTTCGGTACAATGAGCAGTACTTC.

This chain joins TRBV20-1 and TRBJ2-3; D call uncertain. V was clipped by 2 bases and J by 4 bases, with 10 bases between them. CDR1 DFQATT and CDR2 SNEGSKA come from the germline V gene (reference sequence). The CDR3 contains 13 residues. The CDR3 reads CSARRPNADTQYF. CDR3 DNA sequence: TGCAGTGCTAGAAGGCCAAACGCAGATACGCAGTATTTT.

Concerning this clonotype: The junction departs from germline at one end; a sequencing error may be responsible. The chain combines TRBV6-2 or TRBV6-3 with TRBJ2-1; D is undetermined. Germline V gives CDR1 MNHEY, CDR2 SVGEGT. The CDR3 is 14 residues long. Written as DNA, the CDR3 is TGCGCCAGCAGAGGCGTCAGCTCCTACGATGAGCAGTTCTTC. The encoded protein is CASRGVSSYDEQFF.